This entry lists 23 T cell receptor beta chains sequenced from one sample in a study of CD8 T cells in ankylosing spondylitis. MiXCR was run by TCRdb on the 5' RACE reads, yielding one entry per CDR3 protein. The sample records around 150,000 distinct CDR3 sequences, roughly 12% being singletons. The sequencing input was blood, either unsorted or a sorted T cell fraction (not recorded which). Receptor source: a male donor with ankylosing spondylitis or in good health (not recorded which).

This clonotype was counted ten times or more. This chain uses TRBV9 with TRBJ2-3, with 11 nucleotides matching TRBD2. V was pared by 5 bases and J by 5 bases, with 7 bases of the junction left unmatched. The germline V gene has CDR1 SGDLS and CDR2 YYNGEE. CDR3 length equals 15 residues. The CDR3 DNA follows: TGTGCCAGCAGTCGTAGCGGGGGGGCAGGAGATACGCAGTATTTT. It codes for CASSRSGGAGDTQYF. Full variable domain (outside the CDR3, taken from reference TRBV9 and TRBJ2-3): DSGVTQTPKHLITATGQRVTLRCSPRSGDLSVYWYQQSLDQGLQFLIQYYNGEERAKGNILERFSAQQFPDLHSELNLSSLELGDSALYFCASSRSGGAGDTQYFGPGTRLTVL.

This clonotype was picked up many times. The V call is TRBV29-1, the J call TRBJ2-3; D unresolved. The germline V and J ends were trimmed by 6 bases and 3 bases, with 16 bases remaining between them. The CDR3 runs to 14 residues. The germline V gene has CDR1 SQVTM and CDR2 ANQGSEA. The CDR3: CSVPSRVGTDTQYF. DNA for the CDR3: TGCAGCGTCCCGAGCCGGGTGGGTACAGATACGCAGTATTTT.

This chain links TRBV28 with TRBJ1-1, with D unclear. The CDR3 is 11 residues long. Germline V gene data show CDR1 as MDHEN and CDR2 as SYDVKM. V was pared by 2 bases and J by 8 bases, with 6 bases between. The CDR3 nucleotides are TGTGCCAGCAGTTTAGGCCGAGAAGCTTTCTTT. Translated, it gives CASSLGREAFF.

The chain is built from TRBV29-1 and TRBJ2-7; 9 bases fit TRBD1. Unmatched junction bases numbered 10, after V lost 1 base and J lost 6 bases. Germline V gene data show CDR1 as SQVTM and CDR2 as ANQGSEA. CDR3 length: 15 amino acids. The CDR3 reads CSVEVQTGGVGEQYF. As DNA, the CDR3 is TGCAGCGTTGAAGTCCAGACAGGGGGAGTCGGCGAGCAGTACTTC.

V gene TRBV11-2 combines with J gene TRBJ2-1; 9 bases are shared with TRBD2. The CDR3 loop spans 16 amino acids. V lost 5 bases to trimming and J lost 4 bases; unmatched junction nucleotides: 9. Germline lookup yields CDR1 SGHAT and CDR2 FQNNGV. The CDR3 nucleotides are TGTGCCAGCAGCCACCTAGGCGGGAGGGCTTACAATGAGCAGTTCTTC. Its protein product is CASSHLGGRAYNEQFF.

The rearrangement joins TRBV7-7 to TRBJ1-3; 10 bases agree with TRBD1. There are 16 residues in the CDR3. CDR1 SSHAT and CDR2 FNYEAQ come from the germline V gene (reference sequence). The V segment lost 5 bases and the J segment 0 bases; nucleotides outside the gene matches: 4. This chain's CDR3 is CASSAGTGDSGNTIYF. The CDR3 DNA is TGTGCCAGCAGCGCCGGGACAGGGGACTCTGGAAACACCATATATTTT. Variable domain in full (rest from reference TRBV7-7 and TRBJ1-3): GAGVSQSPRYKVTKRGQDVTLRCDPISSHATLYWYQQALGQGPEFLTYFNYEAQPDKSGLPSDRFSAERPEGSISTLTIQRTEQRDSAMYRCASSAGTGDSGNTIYFGEGSWLTVV.

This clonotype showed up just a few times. The CDR3 protein is CASGFSRQGGFTDGYTF. The CDR3 nucleotides are TGTGCTAGTGGTTTCTCGCGACAGGGGGGATTTACGGATGGCTACACCTTC. The rearrangement links TRBV12-5 to TRBJ1-2, with 9 bases that match TRBD1. Germline trimming cut 3 bases from V and 6 bases from J; bases unmatched to any gene: 14. CDR1 is LGHNT and CDR2 is FRNRAP in the germline V gene. This CDR3 is 17 amino acids long. Full variable domain (outside the CDR3, taken from reference TRBV12-5 and TRBJ1-2): DARVTQTPRHKVTEMGQEVTMRCQPILGHNTVFWYRQTMMQGLELLAYFRNRAPLDDSGMPKDRFSAEMPDATLATLKIQPSEPRDSAVYFCASGFSRQGGFTDGYTFGSGTRLTVV.

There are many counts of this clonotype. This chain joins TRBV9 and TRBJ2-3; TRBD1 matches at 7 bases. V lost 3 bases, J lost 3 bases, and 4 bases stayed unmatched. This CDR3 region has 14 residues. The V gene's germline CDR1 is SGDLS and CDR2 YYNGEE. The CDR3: CASSAADRTDTQYF. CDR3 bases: TGTGCCAGCAGCGCCGCGGACAGGACAGATACGCAGTATTTT.

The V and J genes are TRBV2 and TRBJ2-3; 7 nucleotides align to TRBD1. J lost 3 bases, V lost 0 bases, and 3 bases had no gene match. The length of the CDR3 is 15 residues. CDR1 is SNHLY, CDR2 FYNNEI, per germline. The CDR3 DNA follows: TGTGCCAGCAGTGAAGCAGGGGGCTTAACAGATACGCAGTATTTT. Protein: CASSEAGGLTDTQYF. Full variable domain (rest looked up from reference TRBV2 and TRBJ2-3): EPEVTQTPSHQVTQMGQEVILRCVPISNHLYFYWYRQILGQKVEFLVSFYNNEISEKSEIFDDQFSVERPDGSNFTLKIRSTKLEDSAMYFCASSEAGGLTDTQYFGPGTRLTVL.

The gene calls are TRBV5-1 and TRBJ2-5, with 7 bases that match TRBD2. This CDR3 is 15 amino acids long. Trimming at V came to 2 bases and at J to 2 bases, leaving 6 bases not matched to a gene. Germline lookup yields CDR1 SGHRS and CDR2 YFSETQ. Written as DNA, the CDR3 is TGCGCCAGCAGCTTTGTTGGTAGCGGGCAAGAGACCCAGTACTTC. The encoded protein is CASSFVGSGQETQYF.

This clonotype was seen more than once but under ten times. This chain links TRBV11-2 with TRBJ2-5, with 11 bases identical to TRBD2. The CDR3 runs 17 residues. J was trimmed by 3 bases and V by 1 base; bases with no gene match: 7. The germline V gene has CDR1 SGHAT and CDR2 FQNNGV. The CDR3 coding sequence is TGTGCCAGCAGCTTAGGCCTACTAGCGGGGGTCGAAGAGACCCAGTACTTC. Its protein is CASSLGLLAGVEETQYF.

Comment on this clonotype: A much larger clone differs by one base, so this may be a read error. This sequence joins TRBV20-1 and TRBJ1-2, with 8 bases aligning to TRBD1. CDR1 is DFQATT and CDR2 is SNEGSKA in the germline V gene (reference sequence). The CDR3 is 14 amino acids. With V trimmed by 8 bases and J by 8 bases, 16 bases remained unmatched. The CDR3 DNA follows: TGCAGTACCACCCGAGGGGCAGGGGGCAAGGGCTACACCTTC. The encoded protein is CSTTRGAGGKGYTF.

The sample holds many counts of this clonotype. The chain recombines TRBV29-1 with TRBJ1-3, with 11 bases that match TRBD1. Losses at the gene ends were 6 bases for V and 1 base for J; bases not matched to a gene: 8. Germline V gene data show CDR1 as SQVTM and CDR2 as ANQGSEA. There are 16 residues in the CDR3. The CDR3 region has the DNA TGCAGCGTGGACAGGGGGCGACGGGAGTCTGGAAACACCATATATTTT. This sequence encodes CSVDRGRRESGNTIYF.

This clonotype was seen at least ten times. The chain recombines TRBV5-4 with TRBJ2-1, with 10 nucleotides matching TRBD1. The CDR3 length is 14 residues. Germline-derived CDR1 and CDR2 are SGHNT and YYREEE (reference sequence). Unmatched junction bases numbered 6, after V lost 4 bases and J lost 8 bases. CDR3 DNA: TGTGCCAGCAGCGGCCGGGACAGGGGATATGAGCAGTTCTTC. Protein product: CASSGRDRGYEQFF.

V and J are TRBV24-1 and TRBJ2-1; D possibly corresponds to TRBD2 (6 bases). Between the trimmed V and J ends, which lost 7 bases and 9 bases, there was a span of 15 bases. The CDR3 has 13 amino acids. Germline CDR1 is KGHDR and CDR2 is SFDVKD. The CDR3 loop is CATSRAGGGEQFF. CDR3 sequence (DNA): TGTGCCACCAGCCGGGCCGGGGGAGGTGAGCAGTTCTTC.

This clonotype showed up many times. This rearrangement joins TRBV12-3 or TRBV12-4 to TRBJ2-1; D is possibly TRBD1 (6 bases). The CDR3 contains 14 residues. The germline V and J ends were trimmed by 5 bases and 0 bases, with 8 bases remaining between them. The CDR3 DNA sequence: TGTGCCAGCAGTATAGGGGGCTCCTACAATGAGCAGTTCTTC. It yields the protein CASSIGGSYNEQFF.

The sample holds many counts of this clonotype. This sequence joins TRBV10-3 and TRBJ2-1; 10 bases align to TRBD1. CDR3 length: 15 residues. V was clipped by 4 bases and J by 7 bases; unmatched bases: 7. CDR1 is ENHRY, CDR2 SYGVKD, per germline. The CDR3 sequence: CAISGEDRGGNEQFF. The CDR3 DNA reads TGTGCCATCAGTGGCGAGGACAGGGGGGGAAATGAGCAGTTCTTC.

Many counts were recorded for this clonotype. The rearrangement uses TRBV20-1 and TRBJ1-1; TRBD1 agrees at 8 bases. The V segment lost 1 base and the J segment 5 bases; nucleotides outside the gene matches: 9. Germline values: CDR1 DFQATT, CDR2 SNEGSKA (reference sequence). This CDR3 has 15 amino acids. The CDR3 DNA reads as TGCAGTGCTAGAGGGATCGACAGGGGACTTACTGAAGCTTTCTTT. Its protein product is CSARGIDRGLTEAFF.

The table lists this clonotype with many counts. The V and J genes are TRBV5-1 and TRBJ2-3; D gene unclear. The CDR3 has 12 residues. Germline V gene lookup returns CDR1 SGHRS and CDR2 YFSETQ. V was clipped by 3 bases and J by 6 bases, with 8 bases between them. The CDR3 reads CASSSRVDTQYF. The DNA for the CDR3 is TGCGCCAGCAGCTCCCGGGTGGATACGCAGTATTTT.

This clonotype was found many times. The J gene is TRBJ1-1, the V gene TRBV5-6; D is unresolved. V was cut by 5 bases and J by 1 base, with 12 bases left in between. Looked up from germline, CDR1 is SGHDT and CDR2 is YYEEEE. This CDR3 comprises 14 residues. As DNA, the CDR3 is TGTGCCAGCAGTCCTTACACCAAGAACACTGAAGCTTTCTTT. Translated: CASSPYTKNTEAFF.

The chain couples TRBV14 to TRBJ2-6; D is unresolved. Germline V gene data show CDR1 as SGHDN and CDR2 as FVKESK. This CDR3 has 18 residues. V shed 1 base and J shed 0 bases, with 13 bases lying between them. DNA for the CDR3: TGTGCCAGCAGCCAAGGTCCACGGCTATCCTCTGGGGCCAACGTCCTGACTTTC. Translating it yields CASSQGPRLSSGANVLTF.

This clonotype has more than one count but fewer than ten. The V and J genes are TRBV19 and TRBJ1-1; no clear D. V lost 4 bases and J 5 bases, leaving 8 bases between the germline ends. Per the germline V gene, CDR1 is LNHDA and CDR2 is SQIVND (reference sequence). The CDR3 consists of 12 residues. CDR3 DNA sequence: TGTGCCAGTAGTAGGACCCTAACTGAAGCTTTCTTT. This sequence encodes CASSRTLTEAFF.

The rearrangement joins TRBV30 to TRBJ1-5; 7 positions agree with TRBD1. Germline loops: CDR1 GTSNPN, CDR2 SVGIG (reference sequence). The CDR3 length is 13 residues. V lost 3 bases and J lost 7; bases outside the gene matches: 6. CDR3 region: CAWSPDRVQPQHF. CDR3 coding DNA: TGTGCCTGGAGCCCCGACAGGGTCCAGCCCCAGCATTTT.